The rows below give T cell receptor beta chains drawn from one sample of a study of T cell clonotyping in hematopoietic cell transplantation. Clones were read by immunoSEQ multiplex PCR, and TCRdb kept only the in-frame ones, dropping some. The sample lists more than 25,000 clones; approximately 94% were seen once. The starting material was peripheral blood mononuclear cells, obtained before stem cell transplant. The receptors here all came from a middle-aged man with acute myeloid leukemia. Some clones in this sample may be carry-over from other donors' samples. Both conserved end residues are part of each CDR3. A D gene is named only where the DNA matches it firmly. Clone size appears in some rows only: once, few, many, or a class for an expanded clone.

abundance,v_gene,j_gene,d_gene,CDR3aa
.,TRBV10-1,TRBJ2-7,TRBD2,CASSEWVAGGYEQYF
.,TRBV6-5,TRBJ1-2,.,CASSYSRGNIDGYTF
.,TRBV11-1,TRBJ2-7,.,CASSSLGGGEQYF
.,TRBV5-1,TRBJ1-6,.,CASSIAPGSFNNSPLHF
.,TRBV10-3,TRBJ2-7,.,CAISESFVAAIQYF
.,TRBV7-9,TRBJ1-2,.,CASSQQTALGGYTF
.,TRBV5-1,TRBJ2-3,TRBD1,CASSLGATGPEADTQYF
.,TRBV2,TRBJ1-4,TRBD1,CASSLDRGNEKLFF
.,TRBV10-3,TRBJ2-7,.,CAISVGSSSYEQYF
.,TRBV28,TRBJ2-7,.,CASSLWDSLEQYF
.,TRBV13,TRBJ2-3,TRBD2,CASSLSTSGPDTQYF
.,TRBV7-7,TRBJ2-3,.,CASSLGPVGGTDTQYF
.,TRBV4-1,TRBJ2-2,TRBD2,CASSLPGTSGITGELFF
.,TRBV29-1,TRBJ2-5,.,CSVLFFSRAQETQYF
.,TRBV28,TRBJ2-2,.,CASSSRARRRTGELFF
.,TRBV28,TRBJ1-4,.,CASSSPRRATNEKLFF
.,TRBV5-1,TRBJ1-3,.,CASKGGGNTIYF
.,TRBV6-6,TRBJ1-2,.,CASSPARGYTF
few,TRBV21-1,TRBJ1-5,.,CASSKDEGNQPQHF
.,TRBV28,TRBJ2-2,TRBD2,CASSLPGLAGTGELFF